This entry describes one T cell receptor (beta chain). Its antigen is undetermined. This CDR3 comprises 14 residues. Germline V CDR1 and CDR2: WSHSY, SAAADI. Losses at the gene ends were 7 bases for V and 4 bases for J; bases not matched to a gene: 8. The data were obtained in a study of T cell responses to AZD1222 COVID-19 vaccine. Overall study results and limits: At 160-218 and 743-854, vaccine-associated CD4 TCRs were dominant, and they spanned spike. Clonal diversity may have been underestimated in mostly white British donors. Repertoires were obtained solely post-peak T cell response.

The data were produced by immunoSEQ multiplex PCR, yet TCRdb's version contains in-frame clones alone and is incomplete. The table records fewer than 300,000 clones, 85% to 95% of them present only once. This sequence was found in an adult in good health. The V gene is TRBV10-2, the J gene TRBJ1-2; 8 positions match TRBD1. The sample consisted of peripheral blood, taken on day 0 of AZD1222 vaccination. This chain's CDR3 is CASTAGQGGYGYTF. CDR3 DNA sequence: TGCGCCAGCACCGCCGGACAGGGCGGCTATGGCTACACCTTC.